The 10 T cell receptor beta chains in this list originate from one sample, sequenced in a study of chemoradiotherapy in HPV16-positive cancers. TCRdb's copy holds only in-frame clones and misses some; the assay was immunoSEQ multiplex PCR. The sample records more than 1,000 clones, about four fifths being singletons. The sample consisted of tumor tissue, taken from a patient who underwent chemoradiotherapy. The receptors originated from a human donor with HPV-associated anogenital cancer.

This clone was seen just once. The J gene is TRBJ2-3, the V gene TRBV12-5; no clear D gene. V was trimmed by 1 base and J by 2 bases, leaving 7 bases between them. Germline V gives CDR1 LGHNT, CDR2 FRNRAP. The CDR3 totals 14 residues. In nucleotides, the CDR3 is TGTGCTAGTGGTTTGGATTTACCCACAGATACGCAGTATTTT. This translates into CASGLDLPTDTQYF.

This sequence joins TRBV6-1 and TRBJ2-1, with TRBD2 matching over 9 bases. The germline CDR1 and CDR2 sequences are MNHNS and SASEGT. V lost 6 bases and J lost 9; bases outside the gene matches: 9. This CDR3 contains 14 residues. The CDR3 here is CASSLTSGRVEQFF. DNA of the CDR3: TGTGCCAGCAGCTTGACTAGCGGTCGGGTTGAGCAGTTCTTC.

The CDR3 sequence is CASSPRRGQLYEQYF. CDR3 DNA sequence: TGTGCCAGCAGTCCTAGACGGGGACAGCTCTACGAGCAGTACTTC. The chain links TRBV27 to TRBJ2-7; 7 positions agree with TRBD1. The ends lost 5 bases at V and 3 bases at J; junction bases unmatched: 10. This CDR3 has 15 amino acids. CDR1 and CDR2 from the germline V gene are MNHEY and SMNVEV (reference sequence).

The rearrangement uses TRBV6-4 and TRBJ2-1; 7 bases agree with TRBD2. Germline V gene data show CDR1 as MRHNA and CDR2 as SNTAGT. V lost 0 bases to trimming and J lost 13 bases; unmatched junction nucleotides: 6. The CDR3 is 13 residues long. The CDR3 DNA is TGTGCCAGCAGTGACTCCTCGACGGGAGGACAGTTCTTC. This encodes CASSDSSTGGQFF.

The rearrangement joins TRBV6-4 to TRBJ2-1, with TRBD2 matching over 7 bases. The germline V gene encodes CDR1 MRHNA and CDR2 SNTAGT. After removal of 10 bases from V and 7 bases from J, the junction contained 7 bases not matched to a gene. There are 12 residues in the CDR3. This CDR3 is CATSGDLNEQFF. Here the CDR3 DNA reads TGTGCCACTAGCGGAGACTTGAATGAGCAGTTCTTC.

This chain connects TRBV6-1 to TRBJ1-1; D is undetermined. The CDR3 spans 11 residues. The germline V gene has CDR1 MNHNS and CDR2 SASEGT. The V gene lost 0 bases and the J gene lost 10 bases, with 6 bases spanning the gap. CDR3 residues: CASSEALGAFF. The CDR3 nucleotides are TGTGCCAGCAGTGAAGCGCTTGGAGCTTTCTTT.

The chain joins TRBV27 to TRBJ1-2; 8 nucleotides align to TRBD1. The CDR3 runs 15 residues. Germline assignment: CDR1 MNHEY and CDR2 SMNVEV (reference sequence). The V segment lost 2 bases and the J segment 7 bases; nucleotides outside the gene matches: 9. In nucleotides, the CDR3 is TGTGCCAGCAGTTTAACCCCAGGGGGCTTGTCTGGCTACACCTTC. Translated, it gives CASSLTPGGLSGYTF.

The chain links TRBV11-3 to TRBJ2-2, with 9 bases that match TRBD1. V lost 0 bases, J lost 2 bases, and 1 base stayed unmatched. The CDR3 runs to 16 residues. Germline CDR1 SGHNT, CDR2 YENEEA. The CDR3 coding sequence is TGTGCCAGCAGCTTAGAGACAGGGGGAAACACCGGGGAGCTGTTTTTT. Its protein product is CASSLETGGNTGELFF.

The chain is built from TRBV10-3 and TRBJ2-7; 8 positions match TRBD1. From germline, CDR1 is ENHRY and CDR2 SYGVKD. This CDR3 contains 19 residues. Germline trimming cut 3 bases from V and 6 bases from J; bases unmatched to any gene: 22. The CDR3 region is CAISEYKSSGQGAPFEQYF. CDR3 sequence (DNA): TGTGCCATCAGTGAATATAAGTCGTCAGGACAGGGAGCTCCCTTCGAGCAGTACTTC.

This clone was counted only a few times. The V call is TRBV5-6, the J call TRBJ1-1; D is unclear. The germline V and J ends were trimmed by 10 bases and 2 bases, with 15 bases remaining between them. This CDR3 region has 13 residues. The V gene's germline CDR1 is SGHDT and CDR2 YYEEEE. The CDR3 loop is CAFRRGGNTEAFF. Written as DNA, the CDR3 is TGTGCCTTCAGGAGAGGAGGTAACACTGAAGCTTTCTTT.